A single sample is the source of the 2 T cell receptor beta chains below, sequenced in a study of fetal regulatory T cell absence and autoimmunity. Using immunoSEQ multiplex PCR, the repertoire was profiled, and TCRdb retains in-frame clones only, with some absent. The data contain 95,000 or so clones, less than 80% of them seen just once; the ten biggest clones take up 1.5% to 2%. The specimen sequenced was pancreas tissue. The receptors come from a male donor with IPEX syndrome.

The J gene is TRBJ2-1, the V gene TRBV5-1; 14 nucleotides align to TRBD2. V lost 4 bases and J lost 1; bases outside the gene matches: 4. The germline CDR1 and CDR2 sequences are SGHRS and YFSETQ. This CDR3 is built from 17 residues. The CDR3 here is CASSAGTSGGSYNEQFF. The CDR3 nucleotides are TGCGCCAGCAGCGCAGGGACTAGCGGGGGTTCCTACAATGAGCAGTTCTTC.

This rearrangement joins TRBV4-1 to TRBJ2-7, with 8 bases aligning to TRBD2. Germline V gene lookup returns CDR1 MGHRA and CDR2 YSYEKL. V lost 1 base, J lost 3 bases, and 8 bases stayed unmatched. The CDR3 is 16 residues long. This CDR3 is CASSQVYAGGFYEQYF. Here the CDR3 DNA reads TGCGCCAGCAGCCAAGTTTATGCGGGAGGTTTCTACGAGCAGTACTTC.